This TCR beta chain was observed in a study of blood T cells in healthy people across ages. The germline V gene encodes CDR1 MGHRA and CDR2 YSYEKL. Trimming removed 0 bases at V and 6 bases at J, with 12 bases between. The CDR3 length is 15 residues. Findings of the study overall: The long-lived group displayed more naive CD4+ cells, plus higher diversity, than the aged donors did. The diversity estimates, figures obtained from one million T cells, were considered underestimates.

In this sample, this clonotype turned up a few times. No antigen is known for it. Alongside a J-beta primer mix, a sample-barcoded 5' primer served in a second PCR lasting 7 to 11 cycles. Each cDNA molecule was tagged by a template-switch adaptor with 12 random nucleotides. TCRdb processed the 5' RACE reads anew with MiXCR; each CDR3 protein has one entry. Counted here are 710,000 or so distinct CDR3 sequences, 22% occurring once; the ten biggest clones make up around 21%. Donor samples were obtained from healthy Caucasian individuals from Russia, aged 6 to 90. The chain has TRBV4-1 and TRBJ1-5; D possibly corresponds to TRBD1 (5 bases). The material sequenced was blood. This clonotype was sampled from a man between 65 and 79 years old in good health. The CDR3 loop is CASSQDVGAAQPQHF. The DNA of the CDR3 is TGCGCCAGCAGCCAAGATGTCGGGGCGGCTCAGCCCCAGCATTTT.